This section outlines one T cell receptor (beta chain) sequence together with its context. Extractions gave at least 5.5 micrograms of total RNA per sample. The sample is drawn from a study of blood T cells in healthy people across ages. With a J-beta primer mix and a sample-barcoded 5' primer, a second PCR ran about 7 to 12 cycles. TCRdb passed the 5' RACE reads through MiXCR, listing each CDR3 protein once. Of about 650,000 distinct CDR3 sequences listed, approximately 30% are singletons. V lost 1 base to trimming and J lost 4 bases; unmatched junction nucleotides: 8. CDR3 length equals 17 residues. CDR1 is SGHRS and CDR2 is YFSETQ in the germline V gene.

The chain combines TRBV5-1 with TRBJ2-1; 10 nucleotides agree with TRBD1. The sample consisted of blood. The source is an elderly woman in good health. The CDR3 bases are TGCGCCAGCAGCTTGATTTCGGGACAGGGGATGTACAATGAGCAGTTCTTC. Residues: CASSLISGQGMYNEQFF.